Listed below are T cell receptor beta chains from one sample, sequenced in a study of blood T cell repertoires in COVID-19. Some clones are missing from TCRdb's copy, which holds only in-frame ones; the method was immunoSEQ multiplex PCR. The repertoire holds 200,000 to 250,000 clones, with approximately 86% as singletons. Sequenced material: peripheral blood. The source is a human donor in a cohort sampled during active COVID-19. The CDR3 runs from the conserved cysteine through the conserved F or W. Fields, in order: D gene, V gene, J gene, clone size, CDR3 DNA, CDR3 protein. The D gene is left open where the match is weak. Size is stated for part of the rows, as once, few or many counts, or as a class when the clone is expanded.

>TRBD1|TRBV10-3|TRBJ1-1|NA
TGTGCCTCAGCAGGGACAGGGTTTGGTGGCACTGAAGCTTTCTTT
CASAGTGFGGTEAFF
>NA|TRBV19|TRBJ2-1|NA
TGTGCCAGTAGTATCTGGGGGCAATCCTACAATGAGCAGTTCTTC
CASSIWGQSYNEQFF
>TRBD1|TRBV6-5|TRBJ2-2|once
TGTGCCAGCACCAGAACAGGGGGTTCCGGGGAGCTGTTTTTT
CASTRTGGSGELFF
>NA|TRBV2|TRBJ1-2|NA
TGTGCCAGCAGTCCGCCAGATGGCTACACCTTC
CASSPPDGYTF
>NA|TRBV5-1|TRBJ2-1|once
TGCGCCAGCACTCCCGAAACAGGGTCCACTGGGGGTGAGCAGTTCTTC
CASTPETGSTGGEQFF
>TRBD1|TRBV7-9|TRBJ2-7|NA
TGTGCCAGCAGCTTTCAAGGACAGGGGGCCCACGAGCAGTACTTC
CASSFQGQGAHEQYF
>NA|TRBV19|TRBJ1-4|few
TGTGCCAGTAAGCTGGGCTTTGGTGAAAAACTGTTTTTT
CASKLGFGEKLFF
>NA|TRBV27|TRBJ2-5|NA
TGTGCCAGCAGGCAGGGGGGACCGTACCAAGAGACCCAGTACTTC
CASRQGGPYQETQYF
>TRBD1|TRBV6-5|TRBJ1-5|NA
TGTGCCAGCACCCAGGAGGACAGGGGGAATCAGCCCCAGCATTTT
CASTQEDRGNQPQHF
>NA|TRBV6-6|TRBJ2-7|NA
TGTGCCAGCAGTTACTCGGCTACGGGAGATTACGAGCAGTACTTC
CASSYSATGDYEQYF
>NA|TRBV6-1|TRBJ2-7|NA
TGTGCCAGCAGTGAACGTAGCTACGAGCAGTACTTC
CASSERSYEQYF
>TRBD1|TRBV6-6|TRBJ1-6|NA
TGTGCCAGCAGTTACACAGGGGGGTTTAATTCACCCCTCCACTTT
CASSYTGGFNSPLHF
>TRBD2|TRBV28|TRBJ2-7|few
TGTGCCAGCAGTTCCCTAGCGGGAGGGCGGTACGAGCAGTACTTC
CASSSLAGGRYEQYF
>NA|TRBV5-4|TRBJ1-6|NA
TGTGCCAGCACCCCGAGGGGGAGTAATTCACCCCTCCACTTT
CASTPRGSNSPLHF
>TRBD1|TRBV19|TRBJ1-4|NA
TGTGCCAGTAGTCCCCGCGACCGGGACAGGGGATATTCCACTAATGAAAAACTGTTTTTT
CASSPRDRDRGYSTNEKLFF
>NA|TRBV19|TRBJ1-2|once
TGTGCCACCGCACACCCTGGGACAAACACTATAATGCGTGGCTACACCTTC
CATAHPGTNTIMRGYTF
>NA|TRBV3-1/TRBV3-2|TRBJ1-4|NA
TGTGCCAGCAGCCAAAGGGGCACGGAAAAACTGTTTTTT
CASSQRGTEKLFF
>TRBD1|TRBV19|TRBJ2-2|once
TGTGCCAGTAGTACGCCTCTTGTCCCGGGACAGGGATGGAACACCGGGGAGCTGTTTTTT
CASSTPLVPGQGWNTGELFF
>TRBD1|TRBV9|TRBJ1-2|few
TGTGCCAGCAGCTCCCCAGGGGGTTCTAACTATGGCTACACCTTC
CASSSPGGSNYGYTF
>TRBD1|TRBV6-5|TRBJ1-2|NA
TGTGCCAGCAGTTCGAACAGGGGCTATGGCTACACCTTC
CASSSNRGYGYTF
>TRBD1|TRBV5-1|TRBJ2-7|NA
TGCGCCAGCAGTAGGGGGCTAAGTTACGAGCAGTACTTC
CASSRGLSYEQYF
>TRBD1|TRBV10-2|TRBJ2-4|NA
TGCGCCAGCAGTGGCGGACAGGGGAACATTCAGTACTTC
CASSGGQGNIQYF
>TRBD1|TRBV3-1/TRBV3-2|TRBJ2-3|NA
TGTGCCAGCAGCCGGGACGTCGGACAGGGAGGAGATACGCAGTATTTT
CASSRDVGQGGDTQYF
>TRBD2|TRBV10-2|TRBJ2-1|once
TGCGCCAGCAGTGGGTCAGCGGGAGTATACAATGAGCAGTTCTTC
CASSGSAGVYNEQFF
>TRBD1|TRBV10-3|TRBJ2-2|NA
TGTGCCATCAGGGCAGGGGGCAACACCGGGGAGCTGTTTTTT
CAIRAGGNTGELFF
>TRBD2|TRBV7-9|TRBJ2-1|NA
TGTGCCAGCAGCTCCATTTTGGCTAGCGGGAGTATGTATGAGCAGTTCTTC
CASSSILASGSMYEQFF
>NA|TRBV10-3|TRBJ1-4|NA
TGTGCCATCAGTGAGTCGAATCAGGGAATTGGAGAAAAACTGTTTTTT
CAISESNQGIGEKLFF
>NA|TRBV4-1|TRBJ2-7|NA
TGCGCCAGCAGCCAAGACCCGGGAGTTGGTTCGTACGAGCAGTACTTC
CASSQDPGVGSYEQYF
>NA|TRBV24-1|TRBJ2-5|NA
TGTGCCACCGCCGCGCTAACAGGGACGGGGGAGACCCAGTACTTC
CATAALTGTGETQYF
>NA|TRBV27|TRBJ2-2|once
TGTGCCAGCAGTTGGAATGTAGAGGCCGGGGAGCTGTTTTTT
CASSWNVEAGELFF
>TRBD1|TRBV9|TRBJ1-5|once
TGTGCCAGCAGCGAATCTACAGGGGGCAATCAGCCCCAGCATTTT
CASSESTGGNQPQHF
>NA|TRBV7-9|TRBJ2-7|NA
TGTGCCAGCAGCTTAGCGCAAGGGAGCGAGCAGTACTTC
CASSLAQGSEQYF
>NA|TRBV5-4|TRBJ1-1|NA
TGTGCCAGCAGCTTGGATTATAGTGAAGCTTTCTTT
CASSLDYSEAFF
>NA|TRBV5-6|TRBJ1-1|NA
TGTGCCAGCAGCCTCGGACACCTGAACACTGAAGCTTTCTTT
CASSLGHLNTEAFF
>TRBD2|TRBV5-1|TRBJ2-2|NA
TGCGCCAGCAGCTTCCCTAGCGGGAGTTTGTCCAACACCGGGGAGCTGTTTTTT
CASSFPSGSLSNTGELFF
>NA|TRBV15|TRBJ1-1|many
TGTGCCACCAGTCTAAACACTGAAGCTTTCTTT
CATSLNTEAFF
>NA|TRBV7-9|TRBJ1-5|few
TGTGCCAGCAGCTACGGAGGAGAAGGTCAGCCCCAGCATTTT
CASSYGGEGQPQHF
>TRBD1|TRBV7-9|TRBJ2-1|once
TGTGCCAGCAGCCGCGACAGGGGAAACTACAATGAGCAGTTCTTC
CASSRDRGNYNEQFF
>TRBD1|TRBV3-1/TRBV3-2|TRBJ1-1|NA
TGTGCCAGCAGGGGATTTGACAGGGGCACTGAAGCTTTCTTT
CASRGFDRGTEAFF
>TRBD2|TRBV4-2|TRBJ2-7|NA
TGTGCCAGCAGCCAGACCCCCGTCATGAGCGGGGGTTCCTCCTACGAGCAGTACTTC
CASSQTPVMSGGSSYEQYF
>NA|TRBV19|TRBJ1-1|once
TGTGCCAGTAGTACCCGGACGGGAAGTTGGAAAACTGAAGCTTTCTTT
CASSTRTGSWKTEAFF
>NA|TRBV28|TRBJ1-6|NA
TGTGCCAGCAGTTTAGGGCAGGGGAACAATTCACCCCTCCACTTT
CASSLGQGNNSPLHF